The 2 T cell receptor beta chains given below trace back to one sample, sequenced in a study of early T cells in non-severe SARS-CoV-2 infection (dated by TCRdb to about 2021). The library was generated by 5' RACE. Sequencing relied on a NextSeq 500. TCRdb ran its own pipeline on the public reads, namely fastp trimming at Q25 and MiXCR clone calling, and kept in-frame beta chains. Rows matching on CDR3 protein sequence are summarized as one entry with the most common DNA and genes. The sample table holds 75,000 to 90,000 distinct CDR3 sequences, of which less than 11% were seen once. The ten largest make up 6.5% to 9% of the sample. Source: whole blood, taken at baseline. All receptors derive from an adult who was a healthcare worker with PCR-confirmed SARS-CoV-2 infection or an uninfected control (not recorded which).

V usage is TRBV27 and J usage is TRBJ1-1, with a possible D match to TRBD1 (5 bases). The CDR3 loop spans 14 amino acids. V lost 3 bases and J lost 1, with 9 bases in between. CDR1 and CDR2 (germline): MNHEY, SMNVEV (reference sequence). The CDR3 nucleotides read TGTGCCAGCAGTTTCGGCAGGGCGAACACTGAAGCTTTCTTT. Protein: CASSFGRANTEAFF.

The chain couples TRBV7-7 to TRBJ2-1; 7 bases match TRBD2. The germline V gene has CDR1 SSHAT and CDR2 FNYEAQ (reference sequence). The CDR3 has 15 amino acids. V lost 3 bases to trimming and J lost 4 bases; unmatched junction nucleotides: 6. DNA for the CDR3: TGTGCCAGCAGCTTGAACCTAGCGGTTTACAATGAGCAGTTCTTC. It specifies CASSLNLAVYNEQFF.